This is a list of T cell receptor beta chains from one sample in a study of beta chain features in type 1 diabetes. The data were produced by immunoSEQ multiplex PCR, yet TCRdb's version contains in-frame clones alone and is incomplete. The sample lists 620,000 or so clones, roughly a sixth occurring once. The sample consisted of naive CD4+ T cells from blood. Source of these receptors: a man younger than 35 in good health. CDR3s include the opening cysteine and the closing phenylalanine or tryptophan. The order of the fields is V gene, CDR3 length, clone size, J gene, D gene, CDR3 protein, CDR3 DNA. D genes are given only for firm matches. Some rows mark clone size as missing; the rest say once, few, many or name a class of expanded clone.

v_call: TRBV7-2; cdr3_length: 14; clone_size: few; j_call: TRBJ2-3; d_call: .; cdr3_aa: CASSLLGPTDTQYF; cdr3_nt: TGTGCCAGCAGCTTATTGGGGCCGACAGATACGCAGTATTTT
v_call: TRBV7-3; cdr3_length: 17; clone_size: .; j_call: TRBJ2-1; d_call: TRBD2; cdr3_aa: CASSLMPGLAGSNEQFF; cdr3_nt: TGTGCCAGCAGCTTGATGCCTGGACTAGCGGGCTCCAATGAGCAGTTCTTC
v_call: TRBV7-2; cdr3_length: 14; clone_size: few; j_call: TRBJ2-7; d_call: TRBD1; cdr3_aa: CASSPDRGKGEQYF; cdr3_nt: TGTGCCAGCAGCCCCGACAGGGGGAAGGGGGAGCAGTACTTC
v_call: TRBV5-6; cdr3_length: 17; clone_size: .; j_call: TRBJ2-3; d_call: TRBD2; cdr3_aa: CASSGNRASGTPDTQYF; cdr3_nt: TGTGCCAGCAGCGGAAACAGGGCTAGCGGGACCCCAGATACGCAGTATTTT
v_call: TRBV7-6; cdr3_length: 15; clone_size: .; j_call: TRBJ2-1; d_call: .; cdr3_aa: CASSVFEVSYNEQFF; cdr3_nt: TGTGCCAGCAGCGTGTTTGAGGTATCCTACAATGAGCAGTTCTTC
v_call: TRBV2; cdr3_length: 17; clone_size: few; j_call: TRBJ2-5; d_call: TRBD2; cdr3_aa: CASSAASGRALRETQYF; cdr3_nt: TGTGCCAGCAGTGCGGCTAGCGGGAGGGCCCTCCGGGAGACCCAGTACTTC
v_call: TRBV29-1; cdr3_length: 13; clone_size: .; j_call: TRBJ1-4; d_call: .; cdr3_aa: CSVDSGGFEKLFF; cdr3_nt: TGCAGCGTTGATAGCGGGGGTTTCGAAAAACTGTTTTTT
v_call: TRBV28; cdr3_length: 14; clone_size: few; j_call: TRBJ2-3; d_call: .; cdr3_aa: CASSLQGVKHTQYF; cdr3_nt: TGTGCCAGCAGCCTCCAGGGAGTCAAGCATACGCAGTATTTT
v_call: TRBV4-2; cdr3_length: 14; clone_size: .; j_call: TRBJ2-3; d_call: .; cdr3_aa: CASSQTTPTDTQYF; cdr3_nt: TGTGCCAGCAGCCAAACGACTCCCACAGATACGCAGTATTTT
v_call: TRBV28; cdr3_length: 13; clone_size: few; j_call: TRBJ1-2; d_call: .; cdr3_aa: CASSPFYGQGYTF; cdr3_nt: TGTGCCAGCAGTCCTTTCTATGGGCAAGGCTACACCTTC
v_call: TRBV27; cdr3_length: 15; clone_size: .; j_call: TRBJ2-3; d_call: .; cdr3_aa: CASSLYRRVEDTQYF; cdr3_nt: TGTGCCAGCAGTTTATACAGGAGAGTCGAGGATACGCAGTATTTT
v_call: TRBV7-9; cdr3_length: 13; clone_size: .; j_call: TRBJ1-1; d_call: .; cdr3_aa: CASSLSANTEAFF; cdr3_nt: TGTGCCAGCAGCTTAAGCGCGAACACTGAAGCTTTCTTT
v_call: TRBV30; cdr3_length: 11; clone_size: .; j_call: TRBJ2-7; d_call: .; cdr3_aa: CAWGSRGNEYF; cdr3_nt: TGTGCCTGGGGGTCACGGGGTAATGAGTACTTC
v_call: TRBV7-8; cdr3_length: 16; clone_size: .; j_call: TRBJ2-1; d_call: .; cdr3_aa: CASSLARGGWRNEQFF; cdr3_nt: TGTGCCAGCAGCTTAGCGAGGGGGGGCTGGCGCAATGAGCAGTTCTTC
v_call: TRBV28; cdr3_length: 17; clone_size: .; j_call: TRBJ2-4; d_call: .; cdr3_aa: CASTEMVGRGAKNIQYF; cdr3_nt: TGTGCCAGTACCGAGATGGTGGGGCGAGGAGCCAAAAACATTCAGTACTTC
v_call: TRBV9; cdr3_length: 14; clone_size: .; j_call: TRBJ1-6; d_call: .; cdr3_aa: CASSDSPRNSPLHF; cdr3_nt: TGTGCCAGCAGCGATAGTCCCCGGAATTCACCCCTCCACTTT
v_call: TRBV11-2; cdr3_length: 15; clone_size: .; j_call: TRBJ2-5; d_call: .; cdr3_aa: CASSFEYRRQETQYF; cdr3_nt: TGTGCCAGCAGCTTTGAATACAGGCGCCAAGAGACCCAGTACTTC
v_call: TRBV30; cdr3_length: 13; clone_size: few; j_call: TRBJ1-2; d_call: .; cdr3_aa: CAWSEEGGYGYTF; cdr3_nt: TGTGCCTGGAGTGAGGAGGGGGGCTATGGCTACACCTTC
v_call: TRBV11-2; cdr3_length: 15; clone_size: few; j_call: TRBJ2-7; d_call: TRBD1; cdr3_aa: CASSSIRQGAREQYF; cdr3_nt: TGTGCCAGCAGCTCTATACGACAGGGGGCGCGGGAGCAGTACTTC
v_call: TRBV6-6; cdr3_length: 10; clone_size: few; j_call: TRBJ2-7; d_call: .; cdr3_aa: CASSSGEQYF; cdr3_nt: TGTGCCAGCAGTTCCGGAGAGCAGTACTTC
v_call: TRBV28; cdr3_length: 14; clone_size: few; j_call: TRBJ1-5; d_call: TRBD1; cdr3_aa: CAYPGQLLNQPQHF; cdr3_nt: TGTGCCTACCCGGGACAGCTTCTCAATCAGCCCCAGCATTTT
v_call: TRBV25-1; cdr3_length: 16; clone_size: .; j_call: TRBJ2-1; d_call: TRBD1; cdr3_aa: CASSESGTGIGNEQFF; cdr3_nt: TGTGCCAGCAGTGAGAGTGGGACAGGGATTGGAAATGAGCAGTTCTTC